Each of the 28 T cell receptor beta chains below was sequenced from the same sample in a study of human T cells and chemical hapten exposure. TCRdb processed the RACE reads anew with MiXCR; each CDR3 protein has one entry. The sample contains roughly 200,000 distinct CDR3 sequences, about 25% of which appear only once. Documented time point: patch test 3, about 24 weeks after DPC sensitization. Stated treatment: therapeutic diphenylcyclopropenone sensitization with weekly scalp DPC. The specimen comprised whole blood, sampled in connection with sensitization to the hapten diphenylcyclopropenone (DPC). These receptors all come from a woman in her forties with alopecia areata. Some clones in this sample may be carry-over from other donors' samples.

This clonotype has just a few counts. V is TRBV7-8 and J is TRBJ1-5; possibly TRBD1 for D (6 bases). V was shortened by 0 bases and J by 1 base, with 10 bases between the two germline ends. The V gene's germline CDR1 is SGHVS and CDR2 FQNEAQ. CDR3 length: 16 residues. CDR3: CASSLADGGSNQPQHF. The CDR3 DNA is TGTGCCAGCAGCTTAGCCGATGGGGGCAGCAATCAGCCCCAGCATTTT. Full variable domain (missing parts from reference TRBV7-8 and TRBJ1-5): GAGVSQSPRYKVAKRGQDVALRCDPISGHVSLFWYQQALGQGPEFLTYFQNEAQLDKSGLPSDRFFAERPEGSVSTLKIQRTQQEDSAVYLCASSLADGGSNQPQHFGDGTRLSIL.

The chain has TRBV10-3 and TRBJ2-5; TRBD1 matches at 10 bases. V was pared by 7 bases and J by 5 bases, with 7 bases of the junction left unmatched. This CDR3 has 14 residues. CDR1 is ENHRY, CDR2 SYGVKD, per germline. The CDR3 DNA follows: TGTGCCATCATGAGACAGGGGGCGGGGGAGACCCAGTACTTC. It specifies CAIMRQGAGETQYF.

V and J are TRBV12-3 or TRBV12-4 and TRBJ2-7; TRBD2 matches at 7 bases. The CDR3 extends over 14 amino acids. V gave up 7 bases and J gave up 2 bases; unmatched junction bases: 8. The CDR3 nucleotides are TGTGCCAGCACCGTGGGGGAGGGCGCCTACGAGCAGTACTTC. Amino acids: CASTVGEGAYEQYF.

The CDR3 DNA reads as TGCAGCGTCGGGACAGACCAAGAGACCCAGTACTTC. Its protein is CSVGTDQETQYF. This rearrangement joins TRBV29-1 to TRBJ2-5, with 7 bases lining up with TRBD1. V lost 6 bases, J lost 0 bases, and 1 base stayed unmatched. Per the germline V gene, CDR1 is SQVTM and CDR2 is ANQGSEA. CDR3 size: 12 residues.

The chain joins TRBV24-1 to TRBJ2-7; 8 bases match TRBD1. Germline V lookup: CDR1 KGHDR, CDR2 SFDVKD. The V gene end was trimmed by 6 bases and the J gene end by 3 bases; junction bases not matched to a gene: 3. CDR3 size: 13 residues. CDR3 amino acids: CATSFDRGYEQYF. The CDR3 nucleotides read TGTGCCACCAGTTTTGACAGGGGCTACGAGCAGTACTTC.

This clonotype was seen a few times. This rearrangement joins TRBV12-3 or TRBV12-4 to TRBJ2-2; 8 positions agree with TRBD2. The CDR3 runs 19 residues. With V trimmed by 5 bases and J by 4 bases, 18 bases remained unmatched. In DNA form, the CDR3 reads TGTGCCAGCAGTATCCTTTTTGGGTCTAGCGGGTCTGGCACCGGGGAGCTGTTTTTT. Translation: CASSILFGSSGSGTGELFF.

The CDR3 region has the DNA TGTGCCAGCAGCTTGCCGGGACAGGGAAAAGATACGCAGTATTTT. Protein product: CASSLPGQGKDTQYF. This rearrangement joins TRBV5-4 to TRBJ2-3, with TRBD1 matching 9 bases. Germline V CDR1 and CDR2: SGHNT, YYREEE (reference sequence). The CDR3 loop spans 15 amino acids. The ends lost 1 base at V and 5 bases at J; junction bases unmatched: 5.

This chain connects TRBV7-9 to TRBJ1-2; D may be TRBD1 (6 bases). Germline V gives CDR1 SEHNR, CDR2 FQNEAQ (reference sequence). Trimming removed 6 bases at V and 8 bases at J, with 19 bases between. The CDR3 has 14 residues. The CDR3 reads CASRDSGVPAGYTF. The CDR3 DNA follows: TGTGCCAGCAGGGACTCAGGGGTCCCTGCGGGCTACACCTTC.

The CDR3 region has the DNA TGTGCCAGCAGTGGGGCAAACTTAGCCAAAAACATTCAGTACTTC. As protein: CASSGANLAKNIQYF. J is TRBJ2-4 and V is TRBV6-1; D ambiguous. This CDR3 contains 15 residues. The V end was cut by 4 bases, the J end by 0 bases, with 10 bases between. The germline gives CDR1 MNHNS, CDR2 SASEGT.

This clonotype appeared a few times. The chain combines TRBV7-2 with TRBJ1-6; D is uncertain. Germline assignment: CDR1 SGHTA and CDR2 FQGNSA. The CDR3 loop spans 13 amino acids. The V and J ends lost 1 base and 8 bases respectively, with 6 bases between them. The CDR3 region has the DNA TGTGCCAGCAGCTTAGTTTGGGATTCACCCCTCCACTTT. It encodes CASSLVWDSPLHF.

V and J are TRBV7-6 and TRBJ2-5; possibly TRBD1 for D (6 bases). The V and J ends lost 4 bases and 8 bases respectively, with 11 bases between them. This CDR3 has 12 residues. CDR1 SGHVS and CDR2 FNYEAQ come from the germline V gene. CDR3 loop: CASSSSTGTQYF. The CDR3 DNA sequence: TGTGCCAGCAGCTCGTCGACAGGAACCCAGTACTTC.

Only one count was recorded for this clonotype. V usage is TRBV7-9 and J usage is TRBJ1-1, with D possibly TRBD1 on 6 matching bases. V lost 3 bases and J lost 8, with 13 bases in between. Germline-derived CDR1 and CDR2 are SEHNR and FQNEAQ (reference sequence). The CDR3 consists of 13 residues. The CDR3 DNA is TGTGCCAGCAGCTTGCGGCAGGGGTCCGAAGCTTTCTTT. Translating it yields CASSLRQGSEAFF.

The V gene is TRBV6-2 or TRBV6-3, the J gene TRBJ2-6, with D possibly TRBD2 on 6 matching bases. This CDR3 is 13 amino acids long. CDR1 MNHEY and CDR2 SVGEGT come from the germline V gene. The V gene lost 2 bases and the J gene lost 12 bases, with 11 bases spanning the gap. The CDR3 DNA sequence: TGTGCCAGCAGTTACGGGACTGCATCCGTCCTGACTTTC. Its protein product is CASSYGTASVLTF.

This clonotype was seen more than once but under ten times. The chain has TRBV7-8 and TRBJ2-1; D ambiguous. Germline CDR1 reads SGHVS; CDR2 reads FQNEAQ. The CDR3 runs to 15 residues. Trimming shortened V by 1 base and J by 8 bases, and 15 bases separated the two germline ends. The CDR3 DNA sequence: TGTGCCAGCAGCTTAGGGATGTTGGCGATTGATGAGCAGTTCTTC. It yields the protein CASSLGMLAIDEQFF.

This clonotype was seen more than once but under ten times. The CDR3 nucleotides read TGTGCCAGCAGCCCCTCTGGCAGCCAAGAGACCCAGTACTTC. As protein: CASSPSGSQETQYF. V gene TRBV7-9 combines with J gene TRBJ2-5; no reliable D call. The CDR3 runs to 14 residues. Germline CDR1 and CDR2: SEHNR and FQNEAQ (reference sequence). Trimming shortened V by 5 bases and J by 1 base, and 11 bases separated the two germline ends.

The genes are TRBV24-1 and TRBJ1-2, with 10 bases that match TRBD1. The V segment lost 10 bases and the J segment 14 bases; nucleotides outside the gene matches: 21. CDR3 length: 15 amino acids. The germline CDR1 and CDR2 sequences are KGHDR and SFDVKD. The CDR3 here is CATLLKGQGSLSSTF. As DNA, the CDR3 is TGTGCCACTCTCCTTAAGGGACAGGGGTCTCTCTCTAGTACCTTC.

This rearrangement joins TRBV7-2 to TRBJ2-7, with D possibly being TRBD2 (5 bases). CDR1 and CDR2 from the germline V gene are SGHTA and FQGNSA. Between the trimmed V and J ends, which lost 1 base and 4 bases, there was a span of 14 bases. The CDR3 sequence is 15 residues long. The CDR3: CASSLVVGASYEQYF. The CDR3 DNA sequence: TGTGCCAGCAGCTTAGTAGTGGGAGCTAGTTACGAGCAGTACTTC.

At least ten counts were recorded for this clonotype. The rearrangement uses TRBV11-2 and TRBJ2-1; a possible D gene is TRBD2 (5 bases). Trimming removed 5 bases at V and 5 bases at J, with 19 bases between. Looked up from germline, CDR1 is SGHAT and CDR2 is FQNNGV. The CDR3 is 16 residues long. The CDR3 DNA sequence: TGTGCCAGCAGCGCCTATCCCGCTAGCAACCACAATGAGCAGTTCTTC. It translates to CASSAYPASNHNEQFF.

This chain links TRBV24-1 with TRBJ2-1; 15 positions match TRBD2. The germline CDR1 and CDR2 sequences are KGHDR and SFDVKD. The CDR3 spans 16 residues. Trimming at V came to 9 bases and at J to 6 bases, leaving 8 bases not matched to a gene. CDR3 residues: CATGVGTSGRRNEQFF. The DNA for the CDR3 is TGTGCCACCGGGGTGGGGACTAGCGGGAGGCGCAATGAGCAGTTCTTC.

This clonotype has a handful of counts. The chain combines TRBV6-2 or TRBV6-3 with TRBJ2-1; D tentatively fits TRBD1 or TRBD2 (5 bases each). Trimming left V 2 bases short and J 4 bases short, with 9 bases between. The CDR3 contains 14 residues. Germline assignment: CDR1 MNHEY and CDR2 SVGEGT. The CDR3 loop reads CASSYNWGYNEQFF. The CDR3 DNA reads as TGTGCCAGCAGTTACAACTGGGGGTACAATGAGCAGTTCTTC.

The rearrangement links TRBV20-1 to TRBJ1-5; D might be TRBD1 (6 bases). Trimming stripped 1 base from V and 7 bases from J, with 20 bases between. The CDR3 runs to 16 residues. Germline V CDR1 and CDR2: DFQATT, SNEGSKA (reference sequence). The CDR3 region is CSARVSQGRGGQPQHF. CDR3 DNA: TGCAGTGCTAGAGTGTCGCAGGGCAGGGGCGGGCAGCCCCAGCATTTT.

This clonotype was counted only a few times. V usage is TRBV18 and J usage is TRBJ1-6, with 8 bases aligning to TRBD1. Germline V CDR1 and CDR2: KGHSH, LQKENI. Germline trimming cut 1 base from V and 8 bases from J; bases unmatched to any gene: 10. The CDR3 runs 17 residues. The CDR3 protein is CASSPRLSGGMDSPLHF. CDR3 nucleotide sequence: TGTGCCAGCTCACCACGTCTTTCAGGGGGCATGGATTCACCCCTCCACTTT.

The chain links TRBV12-3 or TRBV12-4 to TRBJ2-7, with 7 positions matching TRBD1. V shed 6 bases, J shed 2 bases, and the junction held 4 bases outside the gene matches. There are 13 residues in the CDR3. In nucleotides, the CDR3 is TGTGCCAGCAGCCGGACAGGCCCCTACGAGCAGTACTTC. Translating gives CASSRTGPYEQYF.

This clonotype has a handful of counts. The chain carries TRBV2 and TRBJ2-1, with 10 bases lining up with TRBD2. Looked up from germline, CDR1 is SNHLY and CDR2 is FYNNEI. Trimming cost V 11 bases and J 4 bases; bases outside gene matches: 8. This CDR3 spans 14 amino acids. DNA of the CDR3: TGTGCCGGCAAAGGACTAGCGGAATACAATGAGCAGTTCTTC. The encoded protein is CAGKGLAEYNEQFF.

This clonotype was seen a few times. This chain links TRBV11-2 with TRBJ1-6; 7 bases align to TRBD1. The CDR3 consists of 15 residues. Germline CDR1 reads SGHAT; CDR2 reads FQNNGV. J was trimmed by 5 bases and V by 4 bases; bases with no gene match: 5. CDR3 residues: CASSWTGQNNSPLHF. The CDR3 nucleotides are TGTGCCAGCAGCTGGACGGGACAGAATAATTCACCCCTCCACTTT.

This chain uses TRBV11-2 with TRBJ2-1; 11 bases align to TRBD2. CDR1 and CDR2 from the germline V gene are SGHAT and FQNNGV. J lost 4 bases, V lost 1 base, and 6 bases had no gene match. The CDR3 consists of 17 residues. CDR3 nucleotides: TGTGCCAGCAGCTTAGCCCTTACTAGCGGGAGTTACAATGAGCAGTTCTTC. The encoded protein is CASSLALTSGSYNEQFF.

This clonotype was counted only a few times. Here the CDR3 reads CSARGARTQETQYF. CDR3 in DNA: TGCAGTGCTAGAGGGGCCAGGACGCAAGAGACCCAGTACTTC. The chain links TRBV20-1 to TRBJ2-5; D gene unclear. Germline lookup yields CDR1 DFQATT and CDR2 SNEGSKA (reference sequence). With 1 base removed from V and 2 bases from J, the gap between germline ends came to 11 bases. This CDR3 is built from 14 residues.

This chain connects TRBV4-1 to TRBJ2-1, with 10 positions matching TRBD2. Germline values: CDR1 MGHRA, CDR2 YSYEKL. After removal of 4 bases from V and 8 bases from J, the junction contained 8 bases not matched to a gene. This CDR3 is 15 amino acids long. In DNA form, the CDR3 reads TGCGCCAGCAGCCCAGGGCTAGCGGGAGTCGATGAGCAGTTCTTC. Its protein is CASSPGLAGVDEQFF.